This TCR beta chain was recovered during a study of T cell repertoires in cytomegalovirus infection. The germline V and J ends were trimmed by 6 bases and 8 bases, with 22 bases remaining between them. CDR3 length: 16 residues. TCRdb re-called the reads with MiXCR, one entry per CDR3 protein. The sample holds roughly 100,000 distinct CDR3 sequences, more than 15% seen once. This clonotype was recorded at least ten times. The sequenced material came from PBMCs. The chain joins TRBV12-3 or TRBV12-4 to TRBJ2-2; D tentatively reads TRBD1 or TRBD2 (5 bases each). This receptor was obtained from a human donor in good health (CMV status not recorded). Some clones in this sample may be carry-over from other donors' samples. The CDR3 sequence is CASSHRKGPGRGELFF. The CDR3 nucleotides are TGTGCCAGCAGCCACCGGAAGGGACCCGGGCGGGGGGAGCTGTTTTTT.